Following are 5 T cell receptor beta chains from one sample sequenced in a study of metastatic and nonmetastatic thyroid tumors. TCRdb re-called clones from the PCR reads using MiXCR. Of about 4,900 clones in the sample, 25% to 30% were seen once. Thyroid surgery had not been preceded by any treatment in any patient. The sample taken for sequencing was adjacent normal tissue. Source of these receptors: a female donor with papillary thyroid cancer or a benign thyroid nodule (not recorded which). Some clones in this sample may be carry-over from other donors' samples.

This clone was found a few times. The V and J genes are TRBV19 and TRBJ1-5; possible D gene TRBD1, 6 bases. The V and J ends lost 4 bases and 4 bases respectively, with 14 bases between them. In germline, CDR1 is LNHDA, CDR2 SQIVND (reference sequence). CDR3 size: 15 residues. The CDR3 reads CASSTTWDINQPQHF. The CDR3 region has the DNA TGTGCCAGTAGTACCACTTGGGACATAAATCAGCCCCAGCATTTT. Using reference TRBV19 and TRBJ1-5 for the parts outside the CDR3, the full variable domain is DGGITQSPKYLFRKEGQNVTLSCEQNLNHDAMYWYRQDPGQGLRLIYYSQIVNDFQKGDIAEGYSVSREKKESFPLTVTSAQKNPTAFYLCASSTTWDINQPQHFGDGTRLSIL.

This clone came up a few times. The chain combines TRBV28 with TRBJ2-7; D gene ambiguous. Germline values: CDR1 MDHEN, CDR2 SYDVKM. Between the trimmed V and J ends, which lost 5 bases and 3 bases, there was a span of 5 bases. This CDR3 region has 11 residues. CDR3 bases: TGTGCCAGCAGTCGCTTCTACGAGCAGTACTTC. It codes for CASSRFYEQYF.

The V and J genes are TRBV30 and TRBJ2-7; possibly TRBD1 or TRBD2 for D (6 bases each). Germline V gene lookup returns CDR1 GTSNPN and CDR2 SVGIG (reference sequence). The CDR3 covers 13 residues. Trimming cost V 0 bases and J 7 bases, with 13 bases left between them. In DNA, the CDR3 is TGTGCCTGGAGTGTACACGGGGGCGGGGAGCAGTACTTC. This translates into CAWSVHGGGEQYF.

The rearrangement joins TRBV12-3 or TRBV12-4 to TRBJ2-7, with D maybe TRBD2 (6 bases). This CDR3 contains 14 residues. V dropped 3 bases and J dropped 2 bases, with 11 bases sitting between them. CDR3 DNA sequence: TGTGCCAGCAGTTTTGGGACTTTCACCTACGAGCAGTACTTC. Amino acids: CASSFGTFTYEQYF.

This sequence joins TRBV20-1 and TRBJ2-1, with TRBD1 identical over 7 bases. With 2 bases clipped from V and 0 bases from J, the junction kept 4 bases outside the gene matches. Germline V CDR1 and CDR2: DFQATT, SNEGSKA (reference sequence). The CDR3 contains 15 residues. Written as DNA, the CDR3 is TGCAGTGCTAGATGGGACAGAAGCTCCTACAATGAGCAGTTCTTC. Amino acid sequence: CSARWDRSSYNEQFF.